This T cell receptor (beta chain) came from a study of blood T cells in healthy people across ages. This clonotype has just a few counts. The CDR3 sequence is 18 residues long. The V segment lost 2 bases and the J segment 5 bases; nucleotides outside the gene matches: 17. The V gene's germline CDR1 is SEHNR and CDR2 FQNEAQ (reference sequence). For the second PCR, which ran for roughly 6 to 12 cycles, a sample-barcoded 5' primer and a J-beta primer mix were used. TCRdb re-derived calls from the 5' RACE reads in MiXCR, one entry per CDR3 protein. The data hold about 840,000 distinct CDR3 sequences, with almost 30% observed a single time. Separately, the same data were catalogued under a study of T cells of mothers and their children. From that report: Each child gave a few million TCR beta CDR3 reads (each mother, over 9 million).

The chain uses TRBV7-9 and TRBJ2-5; 7 nucleotides agree with TRBD2. The clonotype comes from a woman in her 40s in good health. Sequenced input: blood. In DNA, the CDR3 is TGTGCCAGCAGCTTACCGATAGACCCGGGGGGACTCAAGGAGACCCAGTACTTC. Translation: CASSLPIDPGGLKETQYF.